Described below is a single T cell receptor beta chain sequence and its context. Isolation yielded PBMCs, at least 7 million per sample, in every case. Through a sample-barcoded 5' primer and a J-beta primer mix, a second PCR was run for roughly 7 to 11 cycles. TCRdb passed the 5' RACE reads through MiXCR, listing each CDR3 protein once. Among around 1,000,000 distinct CDR3 sequences listed, less than 25% were seen once. The data derive from a study of blood T cells in healthy people across ages. Separately, the same data were catalogued under a study of T cells of mothers and their children.

This clonotype was sampled from a girl aged 2 to 9 in good health. Sample: blood.

This chain's CDR3 is CASSAGSGANVLTF. CDR3 DNA: TGTGCCAGCAGTGCAGGATCTGGGGCCAACGTCCTGACTTTC. The rearrangement uses TRBV12-3 or TRBV12-4 and TRBJ2-6; D unresolved. The CDR3 contains 14 residues. With 5 bases removed from V and 1 base from J, the gap between germline ends came to 6 bases.